These 32 T cell receptor beta chains came from one sample sequenced in a study of beta chain features in type 1 diabetes. The entirety of the isolated RNA underwent reverse transcription, so expressed TCRB transcripts were sequenced. Profiling relied on immunoSEQ multiplex PCR, and the TCRdb table lists in-frame clones only, not all of them. The sample holds around 330,000 clones; roughly 9.6% are singletons and the top ten take 0.015%. Sequencing input: naive CD4+ T cells from blood. The receptors stem from a woman in her twenties or thirties in good health.

This clone occurred once. J is TRBJ2-5 and V is TRBV7-9; D is unresolved. V was cut by 5 bases and J by 2 bases, with 12 bases left in between. The CDR3 is made up of 14 amino acids. The germline V gene has CDR1 SEHNR and CDR2 FQNEAQ (reference sequence). CDR3 in amino acids: CASSLRAKQETQYF. CDR3 in DNA: TGTGCCAGCAGCCTACGAGCGAAGCAAGAGACCCAGTACTTC. Filled out from reference TRBV7-9 and TRBJ2-5, the complete variable domain reads DTGVSQNPRHKITKRGQNVTFRCDPISEHNRLYWYRQTLGQGPEFLTYFQNEAQLEKSRLLSDRFSAERPKGSFSTLEIQRTEQGDSAMYLCASSLRAKQETQYFGPGTRLLVL.

The rearrangement joins TRBV19 to TRBJ2-1; TRBD2 matches 10 bases. V shed 6 bases, J shed 3 bases, and the junction held 5 bases outside the gene matches. CDR3 length: 15 amino acids. CDR1 is LNHDA and CDR2 is SQIVND in the germline V gene (reference sequence). The CDR3 DNA follows: TGTGCCAGTAGCATACAGCGGGAGGGCTACAATGAGCAGTTCTTC. It yields the protein CASSIQREGYNEQFF.

The chain is built from TRBV28 and TRBJ1-2, with D tentatively TRBD1 (6 bases). The V gene lost 8 bases and the J gene lost 9 bases, with 13 bases spanning the gap. Germline CDR1 is MDHEN and CDR2 is SYDVKM. The CDR3 runs to 11 residues. CDR3 in DNA: TGTGCCAGCGCCTCGAGGGACAGCTACACCTTC. Amino acids: CASASRDSYTF.

This clone showed up just a few times. The chain employs TRBV5-1 and TRBJ1-1, with no clear D. This CDR3 has 15 amino acids. Trimming took off 3 bases at V and 5 bases at J, with 17 bases between the two ends. The germline gives CDR1 SGHRS, CDR2 YFSETQ. The CDR3: CASSYSPGTGTEAFF. The CDR3 nucleotides read TGCGCCAGCAGCTATTCTCCGGGAACCGGGACTGAAGCTTTCTTT. Using reference TRBV5-1 and TRBJ1-1 for the parts outside the CDR3, the full variable domain is KAGVTQTPRYLIKTRGQQVTLSCSPISGHRSVSWYQQTPGQGLQFLFEYFSETQRNKGNFPGRFSGRQFSNSRSEMNVSTLELGDSALYLCASSYSPGTGTEAFFGQGTRLTVV.

This clone was recorded a few times. The chain recombines TRBV7-2 with TRBJ1-2; weak D call: TRBD1 (5 bases). Germline CDR1 SGHTA, CDR2 FQGNSA. The V end was cut by 5 bases, the J end by 1 base, with 11 bases between. The CDR3 length is 14 residues. CDR3: CASSTPTVNYGYTF. The CDR3 DNA reads TGTGCCAGCAGCACGCCGACAGTTAACTATGGCTACACCTTC.

The chain links TRBV5-1 to TRBJ2-3; 8 bases are shared with TRBD1. The length of the CDR3 is 15 residues. Trimming took 4 bases from V and 1 from J; bases not matched to a gene: 5. The germline gives CDR1 SGHRS, CDR2 YFSETQ. CDR3 amino acids: CASSRQGAGTDTQYF. The CDR3 coding sequence is TGCGCCAGCAGCCGCCAGGGGGCCGGCACAGATACGCAGTATTTT.

The V gene is TRBV11-2, the J gene TRBJ1-5, with 8 bases identical to TRBD1. Germline assignment: CDR1 SGHAT and CDR2 FQNNGV. This CDR3 region has 14 residues. V lost 5 bases and J lost 5; bases outside the gene matches: 5. The chain's CDR3 is CASSLRGLDQPQHF. The CDR3 DNA follows: TGTGCCAGCAGCCTCAGGGGGCTGGATCAGCCCCAGCATTTT. The full variable domain, with the rest looked up from reference TRBV11-2 and TRBJ1-5, is EAGVAQSPRYKIIEKRQSVAFWCNPISGHATLYWYQQILGQGPKLLIQFQNNGVVDDSQLPKDRFSAERLKGVDSTLKIQPAKLEDSAVYLCASSLRGLDQPQHFGDGTRLSIL.

The chain employs TRBV4-3 and TRBJ2-4; 7 nucleotides agree with TRBD2. The germline V gene encodes CDR1 LGHNA and CDR2 YSLEER. J lost 4 bases, V lost 3 bases, and 6 bases had no gene match. CDR3 length equals 15 residues. The CDR3 DNA sequence: TGCGCCAGCAGCCAGTTCCTGGGGGGGAAAAACATTCAGTACTTC. Its translation: CASSQFLGGKNIQYF.

Only one count was recorded for this clone. The chain combines TRBV2 with TRBJ1-1, with 11 bases aligning to TRBD1. The germline V gene has CDR1 SNHLY and CDR2 FYNNEI. This CDR3 spans 12 amino acids. Trimming at V came to 10 bases and at J to 3 bases, leaving 1 base not matched to a gene. The CDR3 spells CAKGQGDTEAFF. The CDR3 bases are TGTGCCAAGGGACAGGGGGACACTGAAGCTTTCTTT.

In its sample, this clone was seen a few times. This chain uses TRBV25-1 with TRBJ2-5; D ambiguous. The J call is uncertain, as TRBJ2-7 better fits the DNA end. This CDR3 is 13 amino acids long. CDR1 MGHDK and CDR2 SYGVNS come from the germline V gene. CDR3 residues: CASSSYRSYEQYF. CDR3 bases: TGTGCCAGCAGCTCATACAGATCCTACGAGCAGTACTTC.

The chain uses TRBV15 and TRBJ1-2; TRBD1 agrees at 8 bases. V lost 3 bases and J lost 4; bases outside the gene matches: 4. The V gene's germline CDR1 is LNHNV and CDR2 YYDKDF (reference sequence). This CDR3 has 14 residues. DNA for the CDR3: TGTGCCACCAGCAGTGGACAGGGAGGCTATGGCTACACCTTC. Residues: CATSSGQGGYGYTF.

In nucleotides, the CDR3 is TGCAGCGTCGCCGGGACAAGGACCTACGAGCAGTACTTC. This translates into CSVAGTRTYEQYF. This chain links TRBV29-1 with TRBJ2-7; weak D call: TRBD1 (6 bases). In germline, CDR1 is SQVTM, CDR2 ANQGSEA. V lost 6 bases and J lost 2, with 14 bases in between. This CDR3 contains 13 residues.

This chain uses TRBV5-6 with TRBJ1-5, with 10 bases lining up with TRBD1. V lost 0 bases to trimming and J lost 5 bases; unmatched junction nucleotides: 5. Germline V gene sequence: CDR1 SGHDT, CDR2 YYEEEE. This CDR3 has 16 residues. The CDR3 sequence is CASSLGGTGVHQPQHF. CDR3 bases: TGTGCCAGCAGCTTGGGGGGGACAGGGGTACATCAGCCCCAGCATTTT.

Only a few counts were recorded for this clone. Additional DNA sequences in this sample encode the identical CDR3. This chain connects TRBV27 to TRBJ2-7, with TRBD1 identical over 8 bases. The ends lost 8 bases at V and 0 bases at J; junction bases unmatched: 0. The CDR3 extends over 12 amino acids. Per the germline V gene, CDR1 is MNHEY and CDR2 is SMNVEV (reference sequence). The CDR3 region is CASGTGSYEQYF. The DNA for the CDR3 is TGTGCCAGCGGGACAGGCTCCTACGAGCAGTACTTC.

This clone was seen a few times. The rearrangement links TRBV5-4 to TRBJ2-7; 9 bases align to TRBD2. V lost 4 bases to trimming and J lost 2 bases; unmatched junction nucleotides: 10. Looked up from germline, CDR1 is SGHNT and CDR2 is YYREEE (reference sequence). The CDR3 has 16 residues. CDR3 bases: TGTGCCAGCAGCCCATTTAGCGGGAGTGATCCCTACGAGCAGTACTTC. It is translated as CASSPFSGSDPYEQYF.

This clone has only a few counts. V and J are TRBV30 and TRBJ1-1; 7 nucleotides align to TRBD1. From germline, CDR1 is GTSNPN and CDR2 SVGIG (reference sequence). CDR3 length: 14 residues. The CDR3 reads CALSTGWMNTEAFF. The CDR3 DNA reads as TGTGCTTTATCGACAGGGTGGATGAACACTGAAGCTTTCTTT. The whole variable domain, filled in from reference TRBV30 and TRBJ1-1, reads SQTIHQWPATLVQPVGSPLSLECTVEGTSNPNLYWYRQAAGRGLQLLFYSVGIGQISSEVPQNLSASRPQDRQFILSSKKLLLSDSGFYLCALSTGWMNTEAFFGQGTRLTVV.

This clone has a handful of counts. CDR3 sequence: CASSDRDYGYTF. The CDR3 DNA is TGTGCCAGCAGTGACAGGGACTATGGCTACACCTTC. V gene TRBV28 combines with J gene TRBJ1-2, with 7 bases identical to TRBD1. Germline trimming cut 5 bases from V and 3 bases from J; bases unmatched to any gene: 0. Per the germline V gene, CDR1 is MDHEN and CDR2 is SYDVKM. This CDR3 contains 12 residues.

This chain uses TRBV20-1 with TRBJ2-1, with TRBD1 as a possible D gene (6 bases). This CDR3 is built from 10 residues. V was shortened by 4 bases and J by 10 bases, with 8 bases between the two germline ends. CDR1 and CDR2 (germline): DFQATT, SNEGSKA (reference sequence). The CDR3 DNA follows: TGCAGTGCTAACAGGGAAGAGCAGTTCTTC. This sequence encodes CSANREEQFF.

This clone was picked up a small number of times. The chain is built from TRBV6-6 and TRBJ2-3; 9 bases fit TRBD2. Germline V gives CDR1 MNHNY, CDR2 SVGAGI (reference sequence). The V and J ends lost 4 bases and 1 base, in that order; junction bases with no gene match: 6. CDR3 length: 16 residues. Here the CDR3 DNA reads TGTGCCAGCAGTTCAGGACTAGCGCACCGCACAGATACGCAGTATTTT. Amino acids: CASSSGLAHRTDTQYF.

The chain recombines TRBV7-3 with TRBJ2-3, with TRBD2 matching over 9 bases. CDR1 is SGHTA, CDR2 FQGTGA, per germline. J was trimmed by 0 bases and V by 5 bases; bases with no gene match: 6. The CDR3 runs 16 residues. The CDR3 reads CASSPLAGGSTDTQYF. CDR3 bases: TGTGCCAGCAGCCCTCTGGCGGGAGGGAGCACAGATACGCAGTATTTT. The whole variable domain, remainder taken from reference TRBV7-3 and TRBJ2-3, is GAGVSQTPSNKVTEKGKYVELRCDPISGHTALYWYRQSLGQGPEFLIYFQGTGAADDSGLPNDRFFAVRPEGSVSTLKIQRTERGDSAVYLCASSPLAGGSTDTQYFGPGTRLTVL.

This clone was detected only a few times. The chain joins TRBV5-4 to TRBJ1-1, with D possibly matching TRBD1 (6 bases). V was clipped by 4 bases and J by 0 bases, with 13 bases between them. The CDR3 has 15 amino acids. Germline CDR1 is SGHNT and CDR2 is YYREEE (reference sequence). In DNA, the CDR3 is TGTGCCAGCAGCGAGGGGAGGGACATGAACACTGAAGCTTTCTTT. Translated, it gives CASSEGRDMNTEAFF.

CDR3 DNA sequence: TGCGCCAACAAAGGGGGGAGCGGGAGGGCCCAAGAGACCCAGTACTTC. It translates to CANKGGSGRAQETQYF. The V call is TRBV23-1, the J call TRBJ2-5, with 10 positions matching TRBD2. TRBV23-1 is placed among ORFs of uncertain function. This CDR3 contains 16 residues. V lost 10 bases, J lost 1 base, and 12 bases stayed unmatched.

This chain joins TRBV4-3 and TRBJ1-4; D is ambiguous. Germline CDR1 reads LGHNA; CDR2 reads YSLEER. V shed 3 bases and J shed 7 bases, with 21 bases lying between them. CDR3 size: 17 residues. The CDR3 region is CASSHARRTGSGEKLFF. The CDR3 nucleotides are TGCGCCAGCAGCCACGCTAGGAGGACGGGATCCGGTGAAAAACTGTTTTTT.

There are a few counts of this clone. The V gene is TRBV2, the J gene TRBJ2-5; a weak D match, TRBD1 (6 bases). Deletions cut 6 bases from V and 0 bases from J, with 17 bases between. Germline CDR1 is SNHLY and CDR2 is FYNNEI. This CDR3 comprises 16 residues. DNA of the CDR3: TGTGCCAGCAGGAGGAACAGGGAAAACTACCAAGAGACCCAGTACTTC. The encoded protein is CASRRNRENYQETQYF. The whole variable domain, filled in from reference TRBV2 and TRBJ2-5, reads EPEVTQTPSHQVTQMGQEVILRCVPISNHLYFYWYRQILGQKVEFLVSFYNNEISEKSEIFDDQFSVERPDGSNFTLKIRSTKLEDSAMYFCASRRNRENYQETQYFGPGTRLLVL.

The table lists this clone with a few counts. The V gene is TRBV30, the J gene TRBJ1-1; 7 positions match TRBD1. CDR3 size: 13 residues. With V trimmed by 3 bases and J by 2 bases, 3 bases remained unmatched. Germline-derived CDR1 and CDR2 are GTSNPN and SVGIG (reference sequence). CDR3 coding DNA: TGTGCCTGGAGGGGACAGTCTAACACTGAAGCTTTCTTT. It is translated as CAWRGQSNTEAFF. Complete variable domain (other parts from reference TRBV30 and TRBJ1-1): SQTIHQWPATLVQPVGSPLSLECTVEGTSNPNLYWYRQAAGRGLQLLFYSVGIGQISSEVPQNLSASRPQDRQFILSSKKLLLSDSGFYLCAWRGQSNTEAFFGQGTRLTVV.

The chain employs TRBV7-9 and TRBJ2-1; 9 nucleotides match TRBD1. V trimming: 3 bases; J trimming: 8 bases; junction bases outside the gene matches: 8. Germline loops: CDR1 SEHNR, CDR2 FQNEAQ (reference sequence). This CDR3 is built from 15 residues. CDR3 DNA sequence: TGTGCCAGCAGCTTTCCCGGGACAGGGCAACATGAGCAGTTCTTC. Residues: CASSFPGTGQHEQFF. Full variable domain (missing parts from reference TRBV7-9 and TRBJ2-1): DTGVSQNPRHKITKRGQNVTFRCDPISEHNRLYWYRQTLGQGPEFLTYFQNEAQLEKSRLLSDRFSAERPKGSFSTLEIQRTEQGDSAMYLCASSFPGTGQHEQFFGPGTRLTVL.

The V call is TRBV7-9, the J call TRBJ2-6; 12 positions match TRBD2. J gave up 0 bases and V 5 bases, and 2 bases lay outside the gene matches. There are 17 residues in the CDR3. Germline V lookup: CDR1 SEHNR, CDR2 FQNEAQ (reference sequence). The DNA of the CDR3 is TGTGCCAGCAGCATGGGACTAGCGGGCTCTGGGGCCAACGTCCTGACTTTC. Its translation: CASSMGLAGSGANVLTF.

V and J are TRBV28 and TRBJ2-7, with D perhaps matching TRBD2 (5 bases). CDR3 size: 14 residues. The V end was cut by 5 bases, the J end by 2 bases, with 13 bases between. Per the germline V gene, CDR1 is MDHEN and CDR2 is SYDVKM. In DNA form, the CDR3 reads TGTGCCAGCAGTATAAACCGGGGTACCTACGAGCAGTACTTC. Protein: CASSINRGTYEQYF.

J is TRBJ2-1 and V is TRBV11-2; D might be TRBD2 (5 bases). The CDR3 totals 14 residues. V was clipped by 4 bases and J by 6 bases, with 13 bases between them. Germline-derived CDR1 and CDR2 are SGHAT and FQNNGV. Written as DNA, the CDR3 is TGTGCCAGCAGCTGGCCCCCCGGGATCAATGAGCAGTTCTTC. Its translation is CASSWPPGINEQFF.

This clone was counted only a few times. The CDR3 DNA follows: TGTGCCAGCAGCCAAGAGGGGCCGACAGGGGTCATAATCTACGAGCAGTACTTC. It encodes CASSQEGPTGVIIYEQYF. This chain connects TRBV4-2 to TRBJ2-7; 8 nucleotides match TRBD1. This CDR3 spans 18 amino acids. CDR1 and CDR2 (germline): LGHNA, YNFKEQ. V trimming: 0 bases; J trimming: 3 bases; junction bases outside the gene matches: 13.

Details on this clone: Other DNA sequences in this specimen translate into the identical CDR3. The chain carries TRBV18 and TRBJ2-7; no clear D gene. With 3 bases removed from V and 0 bases from J, the gap between germline ends came to 3 bases. The CDR3 is made up of 12 amino acids. Germline CDR1 is KGHSH and CDR2 is LQKENI. In DNA, the CDR3 is TGTGCCAGCTCACCGAGCTCCTACGAGCAGTACTTC. It translates to CASSPSSYEQYF. The variable domain in full, with the rest retrieved from reference TRBV18 and TRBJ2-7, is NAGVMQNPRHLVRRRGQEARLRCSPMKGHSHVYWYRQLPEEGLKFMVYLQKENIIDESGMPKERFSAEFPKEGPSILRIQQVVRGDSAAYFCASSPSSYEQYFGPGTRLTVT.

The chain couples TRBV2 to TRBJ2-2, with 8 bases that match TRBD1. The ends lost 6 bases at V and 4 bases at J; junction bases unmatched: 4. The CDR3 consists of 14 residues. In germline, CDR1 is SNHLY, CDR2 FYNNEI. Written as DNA, the CDR3 is TGTGCCAGCAGGGACAGGGTCGGCACCGGGGAGCTGTTTTTT. This sequence encodes CASRDRVGTGELFF.